This TCR beta chain derives from a study of T cell changes during pregnancy in multiple sclerosis. The V gene's germline CDR1 is SGHTS and CDR2 YDEGEE. V shed 6 bases, J shed 5 bases, and the junction held 12 bases outside the gene matches. CDR3 length equals 15 residues. Here immunoSEQ multiplex PCR was the method, and the copy in TCRdb shows in-frame clones only, minus some. The sample holds 49,000 or so clones, about 90% seen once. This clonotype was sampled from a female donor in good health, enrolled as a control in a pregnancy study. This rearrangement joins TRBV5-8 to TRBJ2-3, with TRBD1 matching 7 bases. Specimen: CD4+ T cells from peripheral blood mononuclear cells, collected in the second trimester of pregnancy. In DNA form, the CDR3 reads TGTGCCAGCACCAAGCGAACAGGGGCGGGAGATACGCAGTATTTT. Translation gives CASTKRTGAGDTQYF.